The 21 T cell receptor beta chains below come from one sample, sequenced in a study of beta chain features in type 1 diabetes. The sequenced template was cDNA made from the entire isolated RNA. The repertoire was sequenced with immunoSEQ multiplex PCR; TCRdb's copy has only in-frame clones and lacks some. In the table there are roughly 260,000 clones, about a fifth of which are singletons. For these receptors, no antigen is known. Broader study findings: TCRB CDR3s were moderately but significantly shorter in Type 1 diabetes patients in all four CD4+ subsets.

Sequences were obtained from naive CD4+ T cells from blood. These receptors were collected from a woman aged 40 to 55 with type 1 diabetes.

The rearrangement uses TRBV18 and TRBJ1-1, with a weak D call TRBD1 (6 bases). Germline CDR1 reads KGHSH; CDR2 reads LQKENI. There are 13 residues in the CDR3. V was cut by 1 base and J by 6 bases, with 9 bases left in between. The CDR3 sequence: CASSPREGAEAFF. CDR3 sequence (DNA): TGTGCCAGCTCACCACGGGAGGGGGCTGAAGCTTTCTTT.

This clone was picked up a small number of times. The DNA for the CDR3 is TGTGCCAGCAGCCCCCGGGTAGCGGGCACAGATACGCAGTATTTT. It codes for CASSPRVAGTDTQYF. The genes are TRBV7-3 and TRBJ2-3; perhaps TRBD2 as D (6 bases). Trimming left V 5 bases short and J 1 base short, with 13 bases between. Germline V lookup: CDR1 SGHTA, CDR2 FQGTGA. The CDR3 runs to 15 residues. Complete variable domain (other parts from reference TRBV7-3 and TRBJ2-3): GAGVSQTPSNKVTEKGKYVELRCDPISGHTALYWYRQSLGQGPEFLIYFQGTGAADDSGLPNDRFFAVRPEGSVSTLKIQRTERGDSAVYLCASSPRVAGTDTQYFGPGTRLTVL.

This chain connects TRBV18 to TRBJ1-1; D remains unclear. The V end was cut by 3 bases, the J end by 2 bases, with 7 bases between. This CDR3 has 13 residues. The germline CDR1 and CDR2 sequences are KGHSH and LQKENI. The CDR3 bases are TGTGCCAGCTCACCTGACATTAACACTGAAGCTTTCTTT. Its translation: CASSPDINTEAFF. Full variable domain (outside the CDR3, taken from reference TRBV18 and TRBJ1-1): NAGVMQNPRHLVRRRGQEARLRCSPMKGHSHVYWYRQLPEEGLKFMVYLQKENIIDESGMPKERFSAEFPKEGPSILRIQQVVRGDSAAYFCASSPDINTEAFFGQGTRLTVV.

This clone was counted a few times. The CDR3 is CASSPGTGDGYTF. As DNA, the CDR3 is TGTGCCAGCAGCCCCGGGACAGGGGATGGCTACACCTTC. The rearrangement uses TRBV5-6 and TRBJ1-2; 10 bases are shared with TRBD1. The CDR3 totals 13 residues. Trimming cost V 4 bases and J 6 bases; bases outside gene matches: 3. Germline CDR1 reads SGHDT; CDR2 reads YYEEEE.

This clone was picked up a small number of times. The rearrangement links TRBV18 to TRBJ1-2; D ambiguous. Germline CDR1 and CDR2: KGHSH and LQKENI. The ends were cut back, 2 bases at V and 4 bases at J, with 5 bases in the middle. The CDR3 covers 12 residues. Written as DNA, the CDR3 is TGTGCCAGCTCACCAAACAGCTATGGCTACACCTTC. Protein sequence: CASSPNSYGYTF.

In its sample, this clone was seen a few times. V usage is TRBV5-1 and J usage is TRBJ2-1; possibly TRBD1 for D (6 bases). CDR3 size: 13 residues. Germline V CDR1 and CDR2: SGHRS, YFSETQ. The V gene lost 2 bases and the J gene lost 4 bases, with 7 bases spanning the gap. The CDR3 DNA reads TGCGCCAGCAGCTTTGGACAGTACAATGAGCAGTTCTTC. Its protein product is CASSFGQYNEQFF.

The chain carries TRBV10-3 and TRBJ2-7; 7 positions agree with TRBD2. Germline CDR1 is ENHRY and CDR2 is SYGVKD. The CDR3 is 13 residues long. V lost 11 bases and J lost 1; bases outside the gene matches: 8. The CDR3 loop reads CAASWEGSYEQYF. CDR3 bases: TGTGCCGCCTCTTGGGAGGGGTCCTACGAGCAGTACTTC.

This clone was counted a few times. The chain uses TRBV30 and TRBJ1-1, with a weak D call TRBD1 (5 bases). The V end was cut by 0 bases, the J end by 6 bases, with 11 bases between. The CDR3 is 13 residues long. Germline V CDR1 and CDR2: GTSNPN, SVGIG (reference sequence). The CDR3 loop is CAWSVPGGSEAFF. The DNA for the CDR3 is TGTGCCTGGAGTGTACCGGGGGGTTCTGAAGCTTTCTTT.

This clone has a handful of counts. The chain has TRBV7-2 and TRBJ2-7, with D unresolved. There are 14 residues in the CDR3. V was shortened by 1 base and J by 0 bases, with 7 bases between the two germline ends. Germline CDR1 is SGHTA and CDR2 is FQGNSA. CDR3 coding DNA: TGTGCCAGCAGCTTAGGCCGCGGCTCCTACGAGCAGTACTTC. This codes for CASSLGRGSYEQYF.

The chain has TRBV29-1 and TRBJ2-7, with D perhaps matching TRBD1 (6 bases). V gave up 5 bases and J gave up 2 bases, with 19 bases separating them. Per the germline V gene, CDR1 is SQVTM and CDR2 is ANQGSEA. The length of the CDR3 is 15 residues. CDR3 sequence reads: CSVKAQGQATYEQYF. The CDR3 region has the DNA TGCAGCGTTAAGGCTCAGGGGCAGGCAACCTACGAGCAGTACTTC.

V gene TRBV10-3 combines with J gene TRBJ1-2; D perhaps matches TRBD1 (5 bases). Germline CDR1 is ENHRY and CDR2 is SYGVKD. CDR3 size: 16 residues. Trimming removed 0 bases at V and 3 bases at J, with 14 bases between. CDR3 sequence (DNA): TGTGCCATCAGTGAGTCCCGGGGGGAGACCTACTATGGCTACACCTTC. This sequence encodes CAISESRGETYYGYTF.

The chain joins TRBV30 to TRBJ1-5; D unclear. From germline, CDR1 is GTSNPN and CDR2 SVGIG (reference sequence). The germline V and J ends were trimmed by 0 bases and 0 bases, with 12 bases remaining between them. This CDR3 has 16 residues. The CDR3 loop is CAWSVYGSYSNQPQHF. The CDR3, as DNA: TGTGCCTGGAGTGTATACGGGAGCTATAGCAATCAGCCCCAGCATTTT.

This clone has a handful of counts. The V gene is TRBV14, the J gene TRBJ1-2; D not resolved. Germline lookup yields CDR1 SGHDN and CDR2 FVKESK. V was cut by 4 bases and J by 7 bases, with 13 bases left in between. The CDR3 is made up of 13 amino acids. The CDR3 loop reads CASSRRWEAGYTF. CDR3 sequence (DNA): TGTGCCAGCAGCCGCCGCTGGGAGGCTGGCTACACCTTC.

V gene TRBV19 combines with J gene TRBJ2-1; maybe TRBD2 (6 bases). CDR1 and CDR2 (germline): LNHDA, SQIVND (reference sequence). CDR3 length equals 15 residues. The V end was cut by 3 bases, the J end by 4 bases, with 13 bases between. CDR3 residues: CASSILATLYNEQFF. As DNA, the CDR3 is TGTGCCAGTAGTATCCTAGCGACTCTTTACAATGAGCAGTTCTTC.

There are a few counts of this clone. The same CDR3 can be traced to other DNA sequences in this sample. The chain uses TRBV20-1 and TRBJ2-5; D is unclear. CDR3 length: 11 residues. Germline CDR1 reads DFQATT; CDR2 reads SNEGSKA (reference sequence). Trimming took off 2 bases at V and 4 bases at J, with 5 bases between the two ends. Written as DNA, the CDR3 is TGCAGTGCTAGACGAGGAGAGACCCAGTACTTC. It is translated as CSARRGETQYF.

This clone was counted only a few times. The chain employs TRBV9 and TRBJ2-2; 7 positions match TRBD2. Germline CDR1 and CDR2: SGDLS and YYNGEE. Trimming took 0 bases from V and 4 from J; bases not matched to a gene: 12. The CDR3 runs to 18 residues. Written as DNA, the CDR3 is TGTGCCAGCAGCGTAGACCTGGGGGAGGGCCCCAGCACCGGGGAGCTGTTTTTT. Residues: CASSVDLGEGPSTGELFF.

The chain carries TRBV15 and TRBJ1-1; 8 nucleotides match TRBD1. V was pared by 5 bases and J by 1 base, with 6 bases of the junction left unmatched. The CDR3 consists of 15 residues. Germline values: CDR1 LNHNV, CDR2 YYDKDF (reference sequence). The CDR3, as DNA: TGTGCCACCAGCGCTCGACAGGGGACGAACACTGAAGCTTTCTTT. It codes for CATSARQGTNTEAFF.

The V and J genes are TRBV4-3 and TRBJ2-7; a weak D match, TRBD2 (6 bases). V was cut by 0 bases and J by 4 bases, with 10 bases left in between. Germline CDR1 and CDR2: LGHNA and YSLEER. This CDR3 is built from 14 residues. The CDR3 nucleotides are TGCGCCAGCAGCCAAGAGGAGCGGGTGTACGAGCAGTACTTC. Residues: CASSQEERVYEQYF.

This clone appeared a single time. The chain joins TRBV4-3 to TRBJ1-6, with 8 nucleotides matching TRBD1. The CDR3 consists of 15 residues. V lost 4 bases and J lost 6; bases outside the gene matches: 5. Looked up from germline, CDR1 is LGHNA and CDR2 is YSLEER. CDR3 residues: CASSRGDRLNSPLHF. As DNA, the CDR3 is TGCGCCAGCAGCCGGGGGGACAGGCTTAATTCACCCCTCCACTTT.

The rearrangement links TRBV29-1 to TRBJ1-2; 7 bases line up with TRBD1. Germline assignment: CDR1 SQVTM and CDR2 ANQGSEA. Trimming at V came to 5 bases and at J to 3 bases, leaving 6 bases not matched to a gene. The CDR3 loop spans 13 amino acids. The CDR3 protein is CSVSTGLDYGYTF. Written as DNA, the CDR3 is TGCAGCGTTTCGACAGGGCTGGACTATGGCTACACCTTC.

This clone was observed a few times. Within the sample, other DNA sequences also encode this same CDR3. The V and J genes are TRBV5-4 and TRBJ2-5; 10 bases map to TRBD1. V lost 3 bases and J lost 4; bases outside the gene matches: 3. There are 14 residues in the CDR3. CDR1 is SGHNT, CDR2 YYREEE, per germline (reference sequence). The CDR3 nucleotides are TGTGCCAGCAGCTCCGACAGGGGGCGAGAGACCCAGTACTTC. Protein: CASSSDRGRETQYF. Full variable domain (missing parts from reference TRBV5-4 and TRBJ2-5): ETGVTQSPTHLIKTRGQQVTLRCSSQSGHNTVSWYQQALGQGPQFIFQYYREEENGRGNFPPRFSGLQFPNYSSELNVNALELDDSALYLCASSSDRGRETQYFGPGTRLLVL.